The clone carrying this T cell receptor beta chain was counted ten times or more. Its specificity is not known. This sample was taken from a study of molecular identifiers for immune sequencing clone quantification. Trimming took 6 bases from V and 4 from J; bases not matched to a gene: 6. Germline V gene data show CDR1 as MDHEN and CDR2 as SYDVKM. There are 16 residues in the CDR3. The naive CD8 libraries originated from between 20,000 and 1,000,000 sorted cells and drew on 10%, 30% or 50% RNA. Using a CD8+CD4-CCR7+CD45RA+ phenotype, naive CD8 T cells were sorted. Notes on the study in general: Whereas clones above 20 RNA copies held under 1% of naive-cell molecules, they held over 97% of effector molecules.

With listed TCR primers and previously described methods, bulk TCR libraries were prepared. TCRdb reprocessed the PCR reads via MiXCR and lists one record per CDR3 protein. The sample holds 250,000 to 350,000 distinct CDR3 sequences, about a fifth seen once. The receptor's source is a human donor in good health. Some libraries in this study had Jurkat cell RNA spiked in. The sample was naive CD8+ T cells from blood, with Jurkat cell RNA spiked in. Subset defined: FACS-sorted CD8+CD4-CCR7+CD45RA+ naive T cells. V and J are TRBV28 and TRBJ2-3; TRBD2 matches at 14 bases. The CDR3 DNA follows: TGTGCCAGCAGCCGTAGGACTAGCGGGAGGCCAGATACGCAGTATTTT. Its protein is CASSRRTSGRPDTQYF.